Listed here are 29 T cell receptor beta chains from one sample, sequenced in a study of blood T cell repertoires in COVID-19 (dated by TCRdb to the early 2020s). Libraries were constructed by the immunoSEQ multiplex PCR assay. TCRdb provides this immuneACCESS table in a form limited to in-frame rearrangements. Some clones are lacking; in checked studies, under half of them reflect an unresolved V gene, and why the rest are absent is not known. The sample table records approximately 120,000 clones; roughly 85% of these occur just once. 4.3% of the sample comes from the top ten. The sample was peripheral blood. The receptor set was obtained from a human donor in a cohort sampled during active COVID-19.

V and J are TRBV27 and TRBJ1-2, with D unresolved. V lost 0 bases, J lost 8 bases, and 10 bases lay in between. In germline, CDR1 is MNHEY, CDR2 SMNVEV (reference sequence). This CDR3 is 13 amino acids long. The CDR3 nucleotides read TGTGCCAGCAGTTTATCCGCGCAGAGGGGCTACACCTTC. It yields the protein CASSLSAQRGYTF.

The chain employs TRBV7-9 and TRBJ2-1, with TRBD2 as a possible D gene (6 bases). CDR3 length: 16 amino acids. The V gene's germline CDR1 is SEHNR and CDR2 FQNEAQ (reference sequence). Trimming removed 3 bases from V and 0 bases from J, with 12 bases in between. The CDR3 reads CASSLVRGSSYNEQFF. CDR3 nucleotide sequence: TGTGCCAGCAGCTTGGTCCGGGGGAGCTCCTACAATGAGCAGTTCTTC.

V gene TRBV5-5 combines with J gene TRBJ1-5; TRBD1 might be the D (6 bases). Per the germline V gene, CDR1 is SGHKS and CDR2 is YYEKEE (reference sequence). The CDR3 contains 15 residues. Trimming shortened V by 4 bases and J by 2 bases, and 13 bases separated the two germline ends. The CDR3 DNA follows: TGTGCCAGCAGCAGAACAGGGTCTGGCAATCAGCCCCAGCATTTT. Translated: CASSRTGSGNQPQHF. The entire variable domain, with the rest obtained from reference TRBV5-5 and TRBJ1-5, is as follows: DAGVTQSPTHLIKTRGQQVTLRCSPISGHKSVSWYQQVLGQGPQFIFQYYEKEERGRGNFPDRFSARQFPNYSSELNVNALLLGDSALYLCASSRTGSGNQPQHFGDGTRLSIL.

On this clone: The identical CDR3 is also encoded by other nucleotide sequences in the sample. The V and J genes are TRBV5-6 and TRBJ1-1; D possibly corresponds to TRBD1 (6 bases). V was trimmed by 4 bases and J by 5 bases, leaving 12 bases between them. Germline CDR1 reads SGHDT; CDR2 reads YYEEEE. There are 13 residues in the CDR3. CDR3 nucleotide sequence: TGTGCCAGCAGCCCATCCGGACAGACTGAAGCTTTCTTT. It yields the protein CASSPSGQTEAFF.

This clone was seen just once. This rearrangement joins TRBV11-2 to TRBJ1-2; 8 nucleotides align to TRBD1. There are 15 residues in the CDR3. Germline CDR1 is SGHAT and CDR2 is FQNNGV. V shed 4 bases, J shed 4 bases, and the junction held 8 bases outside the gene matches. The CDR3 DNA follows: TGTGCCAGCAGCTCCTCGACAGGGGAAGGCTATGGCTACACCTTC. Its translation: CASSSSTGEGYGYTF.

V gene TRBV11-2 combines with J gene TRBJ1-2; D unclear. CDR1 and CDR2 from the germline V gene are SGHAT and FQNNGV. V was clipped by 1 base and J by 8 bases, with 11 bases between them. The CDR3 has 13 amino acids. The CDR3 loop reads CASSLGTSEGYTF. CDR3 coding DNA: TGTGCCAGCAGCTTAGGGACTTCGGAAGGCTACACCTTC.

Written as DNA, the CDR3 is TGTGCCAGCCATCAATTCGAGGTCCCGGAGACCCAGTACTTC. It translates to CASHQFEVPETQYF. The gene calls are TRBV18 and TRBJ2-5; D not resolved. Trimming removed 8 bases from V and 5 bases from J, with 18 bases in between. This CDR3 contains 14 residues. Germline V gene sequence: CDR1 KGHSH, CDR2 LQKENI. Supplemented by reference TRBV18 and TRBJ2-5, the full variable domain reads NAGVMQNPRHLVRRRGQEARLRCSPMKGHSHVYWYRQLPEEGLKFMVYLQKENIIDESGMPKERFSAEFPKEGPSILRIQQVVRGDSAAYFCASHQFEVPETQYFGPGTRLLVL.

The CDR3 region is CASTRAGNEQFF. In DNA form, the CDR3 reads TGTGCCAGTACTAGGGCGGGCAATGAGCAGTTCTTC. The J gene is TRBJ2-1, the V gene TRBV19, with D maybe TRBD2 (5 bases). Germline CDR1 reads LNHDA; CDR2 reads SQIVND (reference sequence). This CDR3 region has 12 residues. Deletions cut 7 bases from V and 6 bases from J, with 10 bases between.

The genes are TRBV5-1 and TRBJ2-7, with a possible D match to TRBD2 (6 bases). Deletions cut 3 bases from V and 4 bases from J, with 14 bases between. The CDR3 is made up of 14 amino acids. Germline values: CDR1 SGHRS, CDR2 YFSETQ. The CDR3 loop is CASSSGLGGYEQYV. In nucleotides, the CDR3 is TGCGCCAGCAGCTCGGGCCTCGGAGGGTACGAGCAGTACGTC.

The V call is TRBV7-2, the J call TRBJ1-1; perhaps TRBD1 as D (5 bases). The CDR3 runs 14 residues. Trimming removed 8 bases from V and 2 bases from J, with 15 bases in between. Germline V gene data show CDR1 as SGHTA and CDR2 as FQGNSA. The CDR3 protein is CASAPSTGNTEAFF. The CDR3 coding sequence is TGTGCCAGCGCCCCTTCTACAGGAAACACTGAAGCTTTCTTT.

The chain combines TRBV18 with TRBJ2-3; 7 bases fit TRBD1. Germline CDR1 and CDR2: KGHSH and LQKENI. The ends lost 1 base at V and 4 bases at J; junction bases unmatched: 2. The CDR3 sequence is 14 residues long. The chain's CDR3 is CASSPQGAPDTQYF. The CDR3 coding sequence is TGTGCCAGCTCACCACAGGGGGCCCCAGATACGCAGTATTTT.

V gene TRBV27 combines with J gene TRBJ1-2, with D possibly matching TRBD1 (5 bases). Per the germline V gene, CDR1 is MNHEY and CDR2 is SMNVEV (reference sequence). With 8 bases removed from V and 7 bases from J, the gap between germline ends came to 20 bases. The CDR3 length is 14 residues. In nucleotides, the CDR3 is TGTGCCAGCCCCACCCCCGGACATCCCCTTGGCTACACCTTC. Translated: CASPTPGHPLGYTF.

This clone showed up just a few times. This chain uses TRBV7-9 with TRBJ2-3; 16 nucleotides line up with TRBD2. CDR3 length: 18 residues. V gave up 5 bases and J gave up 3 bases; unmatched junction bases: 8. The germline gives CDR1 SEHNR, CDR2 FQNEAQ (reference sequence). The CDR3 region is CASSRGTSGRAGTDTQYF. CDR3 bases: TGTGCCAGCAGCCGGGGGACTAGCGGGAGGGCCGGAACAGATACGCAGTATTTT.

The CDR3 nucleotides are TGTGCCCCAGGGAACACTCCCGCACCTACCGGGGAGCTGTTTTTT. Protein: CAPGNTPAPTGELFF. The chain has TRBV21-1 and TRBJ2-2; the table gives TRBD1 as D, unverified against the DNA. TRBV21-1 has pseudogene status. CDR3 length equals 15 residues.

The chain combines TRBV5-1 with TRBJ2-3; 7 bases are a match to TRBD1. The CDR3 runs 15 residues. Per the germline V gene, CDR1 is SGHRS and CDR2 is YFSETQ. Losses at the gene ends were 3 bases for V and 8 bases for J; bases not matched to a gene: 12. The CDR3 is CASSSRTGQGGTQYF. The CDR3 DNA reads TGCGCCAGCAGCTCACGGACAGGCCAAGGTGGTACGCAGTATTTT.

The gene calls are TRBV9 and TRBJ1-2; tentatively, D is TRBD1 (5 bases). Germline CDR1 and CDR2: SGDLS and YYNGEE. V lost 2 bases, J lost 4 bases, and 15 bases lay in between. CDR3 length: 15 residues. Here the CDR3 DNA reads TGTGCCAGCAGCGTGATGGGGGAGGCGACCTATGGCTACACCTTC. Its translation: CASSVMGEATYGYTF.

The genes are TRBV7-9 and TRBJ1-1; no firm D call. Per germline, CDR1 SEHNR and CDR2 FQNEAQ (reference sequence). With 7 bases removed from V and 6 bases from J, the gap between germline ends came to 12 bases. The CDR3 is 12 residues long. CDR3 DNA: TGTGCCAGCAACATGAACATTGCTGAAGCTTTCTTT. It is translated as CASNMNIAEAFF.

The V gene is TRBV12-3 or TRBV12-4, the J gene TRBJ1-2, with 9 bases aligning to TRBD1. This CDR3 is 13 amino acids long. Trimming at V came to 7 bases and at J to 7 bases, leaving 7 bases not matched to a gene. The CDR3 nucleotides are TGTGCCAGCAAGCCGGGACAGGGTGGTGGCTACACCTTC. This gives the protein CASKPGQGGGYTF.

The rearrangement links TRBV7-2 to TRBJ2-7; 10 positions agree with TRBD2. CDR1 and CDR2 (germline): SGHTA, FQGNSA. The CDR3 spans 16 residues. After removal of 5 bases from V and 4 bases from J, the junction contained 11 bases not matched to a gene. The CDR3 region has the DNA TGTGCCAGCAGCAGCAGGAGCGGGGGGGCAATTTACGAGCAGTACTTC. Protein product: CASSSRSGGAIYEQYF.

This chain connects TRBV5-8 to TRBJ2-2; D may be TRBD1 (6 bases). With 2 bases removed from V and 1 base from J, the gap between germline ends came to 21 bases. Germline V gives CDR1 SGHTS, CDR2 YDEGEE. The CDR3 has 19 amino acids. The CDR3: CASSFTAGTPLWNTGELFF. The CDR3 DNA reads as TGTGCCAGCAGCTTCACAGCCGGGACACCCTTATGGAACACCGGGGAGCTGTTTTTT.

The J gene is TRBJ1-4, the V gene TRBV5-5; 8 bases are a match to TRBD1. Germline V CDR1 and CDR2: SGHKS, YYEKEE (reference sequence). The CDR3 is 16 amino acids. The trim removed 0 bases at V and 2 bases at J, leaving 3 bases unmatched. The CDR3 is CASSLGTGPTNEKLFF. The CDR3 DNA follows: TGTGCCAGCAGCTTGGGGACAGGGCCCACTAATGAAAAACTGTTTTTT.

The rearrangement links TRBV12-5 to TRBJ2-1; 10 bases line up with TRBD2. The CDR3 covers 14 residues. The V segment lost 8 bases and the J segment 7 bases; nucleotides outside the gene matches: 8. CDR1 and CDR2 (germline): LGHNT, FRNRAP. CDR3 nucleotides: TGTGCTAGTCAGTATAGCGGGGGGCCAAATGAGCAGTTCTTC. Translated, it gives CASQYSGGPNEQFF.

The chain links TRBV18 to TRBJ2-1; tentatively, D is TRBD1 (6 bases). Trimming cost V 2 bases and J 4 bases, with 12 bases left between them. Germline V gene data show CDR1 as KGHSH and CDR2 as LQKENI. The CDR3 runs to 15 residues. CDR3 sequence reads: CASSPFPGVYNEQFF. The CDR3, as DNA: TGTGCCAGCTCACCATTCCCAGGGGTTTACAATGAGCAGTTCTTC.

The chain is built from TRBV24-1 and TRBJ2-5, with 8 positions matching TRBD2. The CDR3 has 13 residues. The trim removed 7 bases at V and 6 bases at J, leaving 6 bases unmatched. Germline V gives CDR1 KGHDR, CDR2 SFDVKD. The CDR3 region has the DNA TGTGCCACCAGCCCGAGCGGGGGACAGACCCAGTACTTC. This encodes CATSPSGGQTQYF.

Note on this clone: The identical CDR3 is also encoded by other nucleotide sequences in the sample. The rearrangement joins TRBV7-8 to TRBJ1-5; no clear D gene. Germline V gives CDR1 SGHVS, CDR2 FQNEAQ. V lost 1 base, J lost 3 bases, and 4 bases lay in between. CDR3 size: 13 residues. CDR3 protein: CASSLGANQPQHF. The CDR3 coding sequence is TGTGCCAGCAGCTTAGGGGCCAATCAGCCCCAGCATTTT.

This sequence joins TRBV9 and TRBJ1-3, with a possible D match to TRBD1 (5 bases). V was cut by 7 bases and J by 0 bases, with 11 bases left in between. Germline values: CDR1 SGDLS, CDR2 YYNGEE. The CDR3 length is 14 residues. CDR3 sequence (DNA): TGTGCCAGCGGGACTCTGAGCTCTGGAAACACCATATATTTT. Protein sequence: CASGTLSSGNTIYF.

The CDR3 region has the DNA TGTGCCACCATGGCCACTACAGGGGTAGGACAGCCCCAGCATTTT. This translates into CATMATTGVGQPQHF. This rearrangement joins TRBV10-3 to TRBJ1-5; TRBD1 aligns across 7 bases. CDR3 length: 15 amino acids. Germline V gives CDR1 ENHRY, CDR2 SYGVKD. The J segment lost 7 bases and the V segment lost 10 bases, leaving 16 bases of the junction unmatched.

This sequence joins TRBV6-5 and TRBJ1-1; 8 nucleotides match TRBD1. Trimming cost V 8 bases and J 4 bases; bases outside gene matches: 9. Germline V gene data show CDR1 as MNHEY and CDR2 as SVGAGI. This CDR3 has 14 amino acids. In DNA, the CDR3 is TGTGCCAGCTTACATACAGGGGGGGCCACTGAAGCTTTCTTT. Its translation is CASLHTGGATEAFF.

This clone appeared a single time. The CDR3 reads CASSPRRGEPPTEAFF. The CDR3 DNA sequence: TGCGCCAGCAGCCCCCGGCGTGGAGAGCCACCCACTGAAGCTTTCTTT. This rearrangement joins TRBV4-1 to TRBJ1-1; D gene ambiguous. CDR3 length: 16 amino acids. Between the trimmed V and J ends, which lost 4 bases and 4 bases, there was a span of 19 bases. Per the germline V gene, CDR1 is MGHRA and CDR2 is YSYEKL.